A selection of T cell receptor beta chains follows, all from one sample in a study of blood T cell repertoires in COVID-19. Method: immunoSEQ multiplex PCR; TCRdb's copy keeps in-frame clones and lacks some. The table lists 20,000 or so clones, 85% of them singletons. Source material: peripheral blood. These receptors all come from an elderly man with acute or convalescent COVID-19. Both conserved end residues are part of each CDR3. A D gene is named only where the DNA matches it firmly. Clone size is not always given. Where it is, it says once, few, many or a class for expanded clones.

clone size: NA; J gene: TRBJ2-7; D gene: NA; V gene: TRBV7-8; CDR3 protein: CASSPSSYEQYF; CDR3 DNA: TGTGCCAGCAGCCCCAGTTCATACGAGCAGTACTTC
clone size: NA; J gene: TRBJ2-2; D gene: TRBD1; V gene: TRBV7-3; CDR3 protein: CASSIQGAGTGELFF; CDR3 DNA: TGTGCCAGCAGCATCCAGGGGGCGGGCACCGGGGAGCTGTTTTTT
clone size: NA; J gene: TRBJ2-5; D gene: TRBD1; V gene: TRBV7-9; CDR3 protein: CASSSSDRGYQETQYF; CDR3 DNA: TGTGCCAGCAGCTCGTCAGACAGGGGGTACCAAGAGACCCAGTACTTC
clone size: NA; J gene: TRBJ2-1; D gene: NA; V gene: TRBV5-4; CDR3 protein: CASSGGLNNEQFF; CDR3 DNA: TGTGCCAGCAGCGGGGGACTGAACAATGAGCAGTTCTTC
clone size: few; J gene: TRBJ2-1; D gene: TRBD1; V gene: TRBV12-3/TRBV12-4; CDR3 protein: CASSFGTGPFF; CDR3 DNA: TGTGCCAGCAGTTTTGGGACAGGTCCGTTCTTC
clone size: NA; J gene: TRBJ2-2; D gene: TRBD2; V gene: TRBV5-1; CDR3 protein: CASSLEGSGATGELFF; CDR3 DNA: TGCGCCAGCAGCTTGGAGGGTAGCGGGGCCACCGGGGAGCTGTTTTTT
clone size: NA; J gene: TRBJ1-5; D gene: NA; V gene: TRBV27; CDR3 protein: CASCVTGNSNQPQHF; CDR3 DNA: TGTGCCAGCTGCGTGACAGGTAATAGCAATCAGCCCCAGCATTTT
clone size: NA; J gene: TRBJ2-7; D gene: NA; V gene: TRBV9; CDR3 protein: CASSVREDGNYEQYF; CDR3 DNA: TGTGCCAGCAGCGTCCGTGAGGACGGGAACTACGAGCAGTACTTC
clone size: few; J gene: TRBJ2-1; D gene: TRBD2; V gene: TRBV5-1; CDR3 protein: CASSPPTGGYNEQFF; CDR3 DNA: TGCGCCAGCAGCCCCCCTACCGGGGGGTACAATGAGCAGTTCTTC
clone size: NA; J gene: TRBJ2-1; D gene: TRBD2; V gene: TRBV7-3; CDR3 protein: CASSFSGGNYNEQFF; CDR3 DNA: TGTGCCAGCAGCTTCAGCGGGGGAAACTACAATGAGCAGTTCTTC
clone size: NA; J gene: TRBJ2-7; D gene: TRBD2; V gene: TRBV20-1; CDR3 protein: CSARGGYEQYF; CDR3 DNA: TGCAGTGCTAGGGGGGGGTACGAGCAGTACTTC
clone size: few; J gene: TRBJ2-7; D gene: NA; V gene: TRBV6-2/TRBV6-3; CDR3 protein: CASSGQGYEQYF; CDR3 DNA: TGTGCCAGCAGTGGTCAGGGCTACGAGCAGTACTTC
clone size: NA; J gene: TRBJ1-6; D gene: TRBD1; V gene: TRBV7-9; CDR3 protein: CASSSGDSRNSPLHF; CDR3 DNA: TGTGCCAGCAGCTCCGGGGACAGCCGCAATTCACCCCTCCACTTT
clone size: NA; J gene: TRBJ1-1; D gene: NA; V gene: TRBV16; CDR3 protein: CASSQSSGSTEAFF; CDR3 DNA: TGTGCCAGCAGCCAATCTTCGGGGTCCACTGAAGCTTTCTTT
clone size: NA; J gene: TRBJ1-3; D gene: TRBD1; V gene: TRBV28; CDR3 protein: CASRPTGGAGNTIYF; CDR3 DNA: TGTGCCAGCAGGCCTACAGGGGGCGCGGGAAACACCATATATTTT
clone size: NA; J gene: TRBJ2-7; D gene: TRBD1; V gene: TRBV3-1/TRBV3-2; CDR3 protein: CASSQDRGNEQYF; CDR3 DNA: TGTGCCAGCAGCCAAGACAGGGGGAACGAGCAGTACTTC
clone size: NA; J gene: TRBJ1-2; D gene: TRBD1; V gene: TRBV18; CDR3 protein: CASSPRTGGGGGYTF; CDR3 DNA: TGTGCCAGCTCACCGCGGACAGGGGGCGGTGGTGGCTACACCTTC
clone size: NA; J gene: TRBJ1-6; D gene: NA; V gene: TRBV7-2; CDR3 protein: CASSLEGTPDSPLHF; CDR3 DNA: TGTGCCAGCAGCTTAGAAGGGACACCTGATTCACCCCTCCACTTT
clone size: NA; J gene: TRBJ2-1; D gene: TRBD2; V gene: TRBV4-2; CDR3 protein: CASSQELAGAYNEQFF; CDR3 DNA: TGTGCCAGCAGCCAAGAGCTAGCGGGGGCCTACAATGAGCAGTTCTTC
clone size: NA; J gene: TRBJ1-5; D gene: TRBD1; V gene: TRBV6-5; CDR3 protein: CASRLITGGNQPQHF; CDR3 DNA: TGTGCCAGCAGATTGATCACAGGGGGCAATCAGCCCCAGCATTTT
clone size: NA; J gene: TRBJ1-2; D gene: NA; V gene: TRBV5-4; CDR3 protein: CASSGLRGDRYGYTF; CDR3 DNA: TGTGCCAGCAGCGGACTCCGCGGGGACCGCTATGGCTACACCTTC
clone size: NA; J gene: TRBJ2-7; D gene: NA; V gene: TRBV21-1; CDR3 protein: CASSNRDRVYEQYF; CDR3 DNA: TGTGCCAGCAGCAATAGGGACAGGGTATACGAGCAGTACTTC
clone size: NA; J gene: TRBJ2-5; D gene: TRBD1; V gene: TRBV5-1; CDR3 protein: CASSADPGQGRETQYF; CDR3 DNA: TGCGCCAGCAGCGCAGACCCGGGACAGGGGAGAGAGACCCAGTACTTC
clone size: NA; J gene: TRBJ1-2; D gene: NA; V gene: TRBV7-8; CDR3 protein: CASSSRQRTNYGYTF; CDR3 DNA: TGTGCCAGCAGCTCGAGACAGAGAACTAACTATGGCTACACCTTC